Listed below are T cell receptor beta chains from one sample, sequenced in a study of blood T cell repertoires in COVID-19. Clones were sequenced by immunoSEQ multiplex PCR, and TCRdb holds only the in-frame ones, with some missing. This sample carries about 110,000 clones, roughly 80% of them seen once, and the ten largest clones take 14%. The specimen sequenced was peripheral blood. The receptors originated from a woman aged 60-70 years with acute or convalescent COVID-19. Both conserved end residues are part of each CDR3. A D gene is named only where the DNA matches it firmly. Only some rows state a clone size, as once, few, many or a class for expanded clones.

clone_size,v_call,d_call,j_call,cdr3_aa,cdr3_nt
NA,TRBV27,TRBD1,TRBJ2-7,CASSPGTGGFYEQYF,TGTGCCAGCAGTCCGGGGACAGGGGGGTTCTACGAGCAGTACTTC
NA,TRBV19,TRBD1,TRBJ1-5,CASSTTGGNQPQHF,TGTGCCAGTAGTACTACAGGGGGCAATCAGCCCCAGCATTTT
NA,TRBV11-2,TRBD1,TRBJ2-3,CASSSAPGQGPQKEGTQYF,TGTGCCAGCAGTTCCGCCCCGGGACAGGGACCACAGAAGGAAGGGACGCAGTATTTT
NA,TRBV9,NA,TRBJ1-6,CASSVTSGLDSPLHF,TGTGCCAGCAGCGTCACCTCAGGGTTGGATTCACCCCTCCACTTT
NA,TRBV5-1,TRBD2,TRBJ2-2,CASSLEITGAGAGELFF,TGCGCCAGCAGCTTGGAAATCACGGGAGCGGGGGCCGGGGAGCTGTTTTTT
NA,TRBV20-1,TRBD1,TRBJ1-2,CSASLLAGRGHYGYTF,TGCAGTGCTAGTCTCCTGGCAGGCAGGGGGCATTATGGCTACACCTTC
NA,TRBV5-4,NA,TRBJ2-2,CASALTSSTGELFF,TGTGCCAGCGCACTAACGTCGAGCACCGGGGAGCTGTTTTTT
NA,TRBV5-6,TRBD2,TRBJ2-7,CASSLEGSGISYEQYF,TGTGCCAGCAGCTTGGAGGGTAGCGGGATCTCCTACGAGCAGTACTTC
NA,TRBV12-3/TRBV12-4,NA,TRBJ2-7,CASSLKGVEQYF,TGTGCCAGCAGTTTGAAGGGGGTCGAGCAGTACTTC
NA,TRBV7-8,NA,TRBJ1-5,CASSFKAGRYQPQHF,TGTGCCAGCAGCTTTAAAGCAGGGAGGTATCAGCCCCAGCATTTT
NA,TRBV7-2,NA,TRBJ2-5,CASTATGTNWETQYF,TGTGCCAGCACCGCCACCGGGACAAACTGGGAGACCCAGTACTTC
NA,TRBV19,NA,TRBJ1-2,CASSMGQVGYGYTF,TGTGCCAGTAGTATGGGGCAGGTGGGCTATGGCTACACCTTC
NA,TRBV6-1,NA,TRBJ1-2,CASSEWGESYGYTF,TGTGCCAGCAGTGAATGGGGGGAGTCCTATGGCTACACCTTC
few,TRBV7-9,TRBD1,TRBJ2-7,CASSSLGQGLSYEQYF,TGTGCCAGCAGCTCCCTCGGACAGGGCCTGTCCTACGAGCAGTACTTC
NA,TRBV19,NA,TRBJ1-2,CASSRGSLPGYTF,TGTGCCAGTAGTAGGGGCAGTCTACCCGGCTACACCTTC
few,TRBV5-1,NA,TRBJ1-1,CASSWEGPTGATEAFF,TGCGCCAGCAGCTGGGAAGGACCGACGGGAGCCACTGAAGCTTTCTTT
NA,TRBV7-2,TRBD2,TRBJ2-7,CASSWGLADSYEQYF,TGTGCCAGCAGCTGGGGACTAGCGGATTCCTACGAGCAGTACTTC
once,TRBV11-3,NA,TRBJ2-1,CASSLFSKGGNEQFF,TGTGCCAGCAGCTTATTTTCGAAGGGGGGGAATGAGCAGTTCTTC
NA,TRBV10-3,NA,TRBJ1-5,CAISEQGGNQPQHF,TGTGCCATCAGTGAACAGGGCGGGAATCAGCCCCAGCATTTT
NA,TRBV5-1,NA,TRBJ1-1,CASSLAGTTTEAFF,TGCGCCAGCAGCTTGGCCGGGACAACTACTGAAGCTTTCTTT
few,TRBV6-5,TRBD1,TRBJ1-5,CASGRTGGGNQPQHF,TGTGCCAGCGGACGGACAGGGGGAGGCAATCAGCCCCAGCATTTT
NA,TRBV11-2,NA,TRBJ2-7,CASSFENGEQYF,TGTGCCAGCAGCTTTGAAAACGGCGAGCAGTACTTC
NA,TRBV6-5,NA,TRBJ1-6,CASSYAAGANNSPLHF,TGTGCCAGCAGTTACGCGGCAGGGGCAAATAATTCACCCCTCCACTTT
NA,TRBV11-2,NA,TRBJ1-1,CASSLSGENTEAFF,TGTGCCAGCAGCTTATCCGGGGAGAACACTGAAGCTTTCTTT
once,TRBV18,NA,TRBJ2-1,CASSPPNRVSYNEQFF,TGTGCCAGCTCACCACCGAACAGGGTCTCCTACAATGAGCAGTTCTTC
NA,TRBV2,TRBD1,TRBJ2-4,CASSGPSPTGGHTRSENIQYF,TGTGCCAGCAGTGGGCCCTCCCCAACAGGGGGTCACACAAGGTCTGAAAACATTCAGTACTTC
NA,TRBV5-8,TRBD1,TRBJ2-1,CASSPLTGGNNEQFF,TGTGCCAGCAGCCCCCTGACAGGGGGGAACAATGAGCAGTTCTTC
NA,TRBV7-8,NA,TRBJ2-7,CASSLASGHISYEQYF,TGTGCCAGCAGCTTAGCGTCGGGTCATATTTCCTACGAGCAGTACTTC